The 6 T cell receptor beta chains in this list originate from one sample, sequenced in a study of cytomegalovirus exposure and HLA in healthy donors. Primers: 60 Vbeta forward and 13 Jbeta reverse. Sequencing used immunoSEQ multiplex PCR; TCRdb keeps in-frame clones, though not all of them. Of 200,000 or so clones listed, approximately 81% were seen once; the top ten hold around 0.24%. Sequencing was performed on PBMCs. Every receptor here comes from a boy between 10 and 17 years old in good health and CMV-seronegative.

The genes are TRBV9 and TRBJ2-2; TRBD2 agrees at 8 bases. Germline lookup yields CDR1 SGDLS and CDR2 YYNGEE. The CDR3 is 16 residues long. Losses at the gene ends were 3 bases for V and 0 bases for J; bases not matched to a gene: 4. The CDR3 DNA sequence: TGTGCCAGCAGCGCGGTAGCGGGATCGAACACCGGGGAGCTGTTTTTT. Amino acid sequence: CASSAVAGSNTGELFF.

The chain recombines TRBV28 with TRBJ1-5, with 7 bases identical to TRBD1. Germline loops: CDR1 MDHEN, CDR2 SYDVKM. The V segment lost 5 bases and the J segment 4 bases; nucleotides outside the gene matches: 5. The CDR3 spans 14 residues. CDR3 sequence reads: CASSRDSPNQPQHF. The DNA for the CDR3 is TGTGCCAGCAGTCGGGACAGCCCTAATCAGCCCCAGCATTTT.

The chain links TRBV6-1 to TRBJ1-1; no firm D call. This CDR3 is 13 amino acids long. The germline V gene encodes CDR1 MNHNS and CDR2 SASEGT. With 4 bases removed from V and 8 bases from J, the gap between germline ends came to 14 bases. CDR3 bases: TGTGCCAGCAGTGGTCCCGCGGGGTGGGAAGCTTTCTTT. Protein sequence: CASSGPAGWEAFF.

This chain uses TRBV28 with TRBJ1-2; tentative D call: TRBD1 (5 bases). Trimming stripped 6 bases from V and 4 bases from J, with 12 bases between. The CDR3 spans 13 residues. Per germline, CDR1 MDHEN and CDR2 SYDVKM. The CDR3 DNA follows: TGTGCCAGCAGCCAACAGGAAACCTATGGCTACACCTTC. Protein: CASSQQETYGYTF.

V is TRBV6-1 and J is TRBJ2-1; the match to TRBD2 covers 11 bases. V shed 7 bases, J shed 4 bases, and the junction held 3 bases outside the gene matches. Germline V gene data show CDR1 as MNHNS and CDR2 as SASEGT. CDR3 size: 14 residues. For the CDR3, the DNA is TGTGCCAGCAAACTAGCGGGGGAATACAATGAGCAGTTCTTC. This sequence encodes CASKLAGEYNEQFF.

The chain recombines TRBV5-1 with TRBJ2-7; possibly TRBD1 for D (5 bases). CDR3 length: 13 residues. V was clipped by 5 bases and J by 0 bases, with 9 bases between them. Germline values: CDR1 SGHRS, CDR2 YFSETQ. The DNA for the CDR3 is TGCGCCAGCAGGACAGCGAGCTCCTACGAGCAGTACTTC. Translated: CASRTASSYEQYF. The whole variable domain, filled in from reference TRBV5-1 and TRBJ2-7, reads KAGVTQTPRYLIKTRGQQVTLSCSPISGHRSVSWYQQTPGQGLQFLFEYFSETQRNKGNFPGRFSGRQFSNSRSEMNVSTLELGDSALYLCASRTASSYEQYFGPGTRLTVT.